This TCR beta chain was recovered during a study of blood T cell repertoires in COVID-19. How the authors handled the data: Cell counts per sample came from amplifying reference gene primers. Sequenced by immunoSEQ multiplex PCR; TCRdb stores in-frame clones only, minus some. D and trimming were read from the DNA, whereas the V and J calls and clone size are those reported in that table. The table has around 170,000 clones, 80% to 90% seen once. There are 12 residues in the CDR3. Germline V gene lookup returns CDR1 MDHEN and CDR2 SYDVKM. V was trimmed by 3 bases and J by 10 bases, leaving 10 bases between them.

Sequencing used peripheral blood. The clonotype originates from a woman in her sixties or seventies with acute or convalescent COVID-19. The chain couples TRBV28 to TRBJ2-1; D possibly corresponds to TRBD2 (6 bases). CDR3 sequence (DNA): TGTGCCAGCAGTTTTGGGCGGGGCGAGCAGTTCTTC. This translates into CASSFGRGEQFF. Based on the CDR3 plus reference TRBV28 and TRBJ2-1, the full variable domain is DVKVTQSSRYLVKRTGEKVFLECVQDMDHENMFWYRQDPGLGLRLIYFSYDVKMKEKGDIPEGYSVSREKKERFSLILESASTNQTSMYLCASSFGRGEQFFGPGTRLTVL.